These 12 T cell receptor beta chains originate from one sample sequenced in a study of CD8 T cells in ankylosing spondylitis. General study points: A TCR beta motif of 7 to 9 highly homologous variants seemed to mark ankylosing spondylitis blood.

Via MiXCR, TCRdb re-called the 5' RACE reads, giving one row per CDR3 protein. The sample holds about 800,000 distinct CDR3 sequences, about an eighth seen once. These receptors lack a known antigen. Sample: blood, either unsorted or a sorted T cell fraction (not recorded which). These receptor sequences come from a male donor with ankylosing spondylitis.

At least ten counts were recorded for this clonotype. The chain carries TRBV7-2 and TRBJ1-5; tentatively, D is TRBD1 (5 bases). The CDR3 is made up of 15 amino acids. V shed 3 bases and J shed 1 base, with 10 bases lying between them. CDR1 and CDR2 from the germline V gene are SGHTA and FQGNSA. The CDR3 is CASSLFRDSNQPQHF. CDR3 nucleotide sequence: TGTGCCAGCAGCTTGTTTCGGGACAGCAATCAGCCCCAGCATTTT. The full variable domain, rest sourced from reference TRBV7-2 and TRBJ1-5, is GAGVSQSPSNKVTEKGKDVELRCDPISGHTALYWYRQSLGQGLEFLIYFQGNSAPDKSGLPSDRFSAERTGGSVSTLTIQRTQQEDSAVYLCASSLFRDSNQPQHFGDGTRLSIL.

This clonotype was detected many times. The J gene is TRBJ1-2, the V gene TRBV7-9; 9 nucleotides align to TRBD1. CDR1 and CDR2 (germline): SEHNR, FQNEAQ (reference sequence). The ends lost 5 bases at V and 7 bases at J; junction bases unmatched: 5. There are 13 residues in the CDR3. In DNA form, the CDR3 reads TGTGCCAGCAGCCTTACAGGGGGCCCTGGCTACACCTTC. Protein sequence: CASSLTGGPGYTF.

This clonotype has more than one count but fewer than ten. J is TRBJ2-1 and V is TRBV24-1; TRBD2 might be the D (5 bases). The germline V gene has CDR1 KGHDR and CDR2 SFDVKD. V was trimmed by 3 bases and J by 10 bases, leaving 15 bases between them. The CDR3 has 14 residues. The CDR3 loop reads CATSDVNRDSEQFF. The CDR3 nucleotides read TGTGCCACCAGTGATGTGAACCGGGATAGCGAGCAGTTCTTC.

This clonotype was observed many times. The chain is built from TRBV29-1 and TRBJ1-2; D is ambiguous. CDR1 SQVTM and CDR2 ANQGSEA come from the germline V gene. The CDR3 consists of 12 residues. The V gene lost 1 base and the J gene lost 6 bases, with 9 bases spanning the gap. As DNA, the CDR3 is TGCAGCGTTGAAGGGGGAGGTCATGGCTACACCTTC. This codes for CSVEGGGHGYTF.

The rearrangement links TRBV10-3 to TRBJ2-3; 8 nucleotides line up with TRBD2. J was trimmed by 5 bases and V by 3 bases; bases with no gene match: 10. Germline CDR1 is ENHRY and CDR2 is SYGVKD. This CDR3 spans 16 amino acids. Here the CDR3 DNA reads TGTGCCATCAGTGAAGGTTACGGGAGGGCTCAAGATACGCAGTATTTT. Translating it yields CAISEGYGRAQDTQYF.

J is TRBJ2-2 and V is TRBV28; TRBD1 matches at 8 bases. The germline V gene has CDR1 MDHEN and CDR2 SYDVKM. V gave up 6 bases and J gave up 5 bases; unmatched junction bases: 8. The CDR3 spans 15 residues. DNA for the CDR3: TGTGCCAGCAGGCCACAGGGGGATCGGACCGGGGAGCTGTTTTTT. This gives the protein CASRPQGDRTGELFF.

This clonotype was found a few times. The rearrangement links TRBV12-3 or TRBV12-4 to TRBJ1-4; the match to TRBD1 covers 11 bases. The junction had 1 base not matched to a gene; V was cut back by 6 bases and J by 7 bases. This CDR3 has 13 residues. CDR3 sequence reads: CASRGTGGEKLFF. The CDR3 DNA sequence: TGTGCCAGCAGGGGGACAGGGGGTGAAAAACTGTTTTTT.

The V call is TRBV20-1, the J call TRBJ2-4; no definite D call. V was pared by 1 base and J by 9 bases, with 19 bases between. Germline V gene sequence: CDR1 DFQATT, CDR2 SNEGSKA (reference sequence). The CDR3 is 15 residues long. Here the CDR3 DNA reads TGCAGTGCTAGAGGGGCCACTACCCGGGCTGGCATTCAGTACTTC. Encoded protein: CSARGATTRAGIQYF.

The chain joins TRBV10-3 to TRBJ2-7; 9 bases are shared with TRBD1. This CDR3 is 14 amino acids long. The V gene end was trimmed by 8 bases and the J gene end by 2 bases; junction bases not matched to a gene: 7. Germline CDR1 is ENHRY and CDR2 is SYGVKD. CDR3 loop: CAIGDRVGTYEQYF. The DNA for the CDR3 is TGTGCCATCGGGGACAGGGTAGGAACCTACGAGCAGTACTTC.

This clonotype came up a few times. This chain uses TRBV7-8 with TRBJ1-2; no clear D gene. Trimming left V 1 base short and J 3 bases short, with 12 bases between. CDR3 length equals 15 residues. Germline V gives CDR1 SGHVS, CDR2 FQNEAQ. Written as DNA, the CDR3 is TGTGCCAGCAGCTTAGAAGCAAACAGCTACTATGGCTACACCTTC. Protein sequence: CASSLEANSYYGYTF.

This clonotype was seen a few times. The chain joins TRBV20-1 to TRBJ1-2, with a weak D call TRBD1 (6 bases). The ends were cut back, 4 bases at V and 2 bases at J, with 20 bases in the middle. Germline CDR1 reads DFQATT; CDR2 reads SNEGSKA (reference sequence). The CDR3 is 16 residues long. The CDR3 loop reads CSAKGMGRGQNYGYTF. The CDR3 coding sequence is TGCAGTGCTAAAGGAATGGGACGGGGGCAAAACTATGGCTACACCTTC.

This clonotype was picked up a small number of times. The gene calls are TRBV10-2 and TRBJ2-5; TRBD2 is a possible D gene (5 bases). The CDR3 loop spans 15 amino acids. Trimming cost V 6 bases and J 9 bases, with 23 bases left between them. The germline gives CDR1 WSHSY, CDR2 SAAADI. The CDR3 DNA follows: TGCGCCAGCAGCCGACTTCGACTATATCCGCGAGCCCAGTACTTC. This translates into CASSRLRLYPRAQYF.